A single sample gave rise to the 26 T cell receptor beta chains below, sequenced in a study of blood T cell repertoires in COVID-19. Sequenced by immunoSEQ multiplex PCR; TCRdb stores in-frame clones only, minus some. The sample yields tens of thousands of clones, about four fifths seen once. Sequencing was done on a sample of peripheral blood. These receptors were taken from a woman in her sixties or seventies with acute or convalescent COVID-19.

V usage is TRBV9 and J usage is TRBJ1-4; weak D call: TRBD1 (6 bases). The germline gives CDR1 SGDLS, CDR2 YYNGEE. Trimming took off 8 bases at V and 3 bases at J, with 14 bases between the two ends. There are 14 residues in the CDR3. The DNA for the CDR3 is TGTGCCAGTAACACAGGGTCTTCTAATGAAAAACTGTTTTTT. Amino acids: CASNTGSSNEKLFF.

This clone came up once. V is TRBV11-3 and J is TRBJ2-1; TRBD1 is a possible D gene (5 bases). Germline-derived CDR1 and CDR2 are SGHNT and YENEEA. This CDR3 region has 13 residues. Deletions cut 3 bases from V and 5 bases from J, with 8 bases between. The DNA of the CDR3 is TGTGCCAGCAGCTTGGGGCAGAACAATGAGCAGTTCTTC. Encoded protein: CASSLGQNNEQFF. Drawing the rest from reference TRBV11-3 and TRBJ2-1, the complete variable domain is EAGVVQSPRYKIIEKKQPVAFWCNPISGHNTLYWYLQNLGQGPELLIRYENEEAVDDSQLPKDRFSAERLKGVDSTLKIQPAELGDSAVYLCASSLGQNNEQFFGPGTRLTVL.

The CDR3: CAWARGTEAFF. CDR3 bases: TGTGCCTGGGCAAGGGGCACTGAAGCTTTCTTT. The rearrangement links TRBV30 to TRBJ1-1, with D possibly being TRBD1 (5 bases). The CDR3 consists of 11 residues. V gave up 5 bases and J gave up 4 bases, with 8 bases separating them. Germline V gene sequence: CDR1 GTSNPN, CDR2 SVGIG (reference sequence).

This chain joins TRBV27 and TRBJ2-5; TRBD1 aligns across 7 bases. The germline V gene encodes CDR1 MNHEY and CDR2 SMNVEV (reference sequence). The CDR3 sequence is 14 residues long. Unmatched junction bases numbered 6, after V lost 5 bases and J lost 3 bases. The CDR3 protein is CASSRGQLKETQYF. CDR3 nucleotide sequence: TGTGCCAGCAGTCGGGGACAGCTAAAAGAGACCCAGTACTTC.

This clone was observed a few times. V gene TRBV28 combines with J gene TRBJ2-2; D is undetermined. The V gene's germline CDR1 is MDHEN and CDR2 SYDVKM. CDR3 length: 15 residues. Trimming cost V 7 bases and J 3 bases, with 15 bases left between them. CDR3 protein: CASTTGFLHTGELFF. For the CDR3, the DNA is TGTGCCAGCACCACCGGGTTTCTTCACACCGGGGAGCTGTTTTTT.

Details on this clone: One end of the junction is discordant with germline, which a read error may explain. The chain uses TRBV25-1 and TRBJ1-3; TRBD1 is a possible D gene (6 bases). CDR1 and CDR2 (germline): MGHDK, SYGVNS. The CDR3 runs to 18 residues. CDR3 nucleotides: TGTGCCAGCAGCGAATTTACCTCAGGGACAATCTCTGGAAACACCATATATTTT. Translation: CASSEFTSGTISGNTIYF.

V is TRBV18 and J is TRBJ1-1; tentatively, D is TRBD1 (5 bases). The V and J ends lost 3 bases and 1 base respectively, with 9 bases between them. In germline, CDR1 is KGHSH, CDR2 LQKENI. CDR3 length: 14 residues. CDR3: CASSPMDKNTEAFF. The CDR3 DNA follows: TGTGCCAGCTCACCGATGGACAAGAACACTGAAGCTTTCTTT.

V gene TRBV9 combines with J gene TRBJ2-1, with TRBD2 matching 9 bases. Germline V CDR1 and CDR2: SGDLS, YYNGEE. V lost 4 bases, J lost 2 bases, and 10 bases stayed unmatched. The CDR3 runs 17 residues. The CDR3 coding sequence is TGTGCCAGCAGCAGGTCAATAGCGGGAGCACCCTACAATGAGCAGTTCTTC. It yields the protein CASSRSIAGAPYNEQFF.

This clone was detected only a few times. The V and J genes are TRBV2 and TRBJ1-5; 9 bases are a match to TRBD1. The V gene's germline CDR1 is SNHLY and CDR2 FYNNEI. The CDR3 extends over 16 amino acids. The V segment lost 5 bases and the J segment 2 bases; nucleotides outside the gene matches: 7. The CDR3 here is CASSTDRGGRNQPQHF. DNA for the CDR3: TGTGCCAGCAGTACGGACAGGGGTGGTCGCAATCAGCCCCAGCATTTT.

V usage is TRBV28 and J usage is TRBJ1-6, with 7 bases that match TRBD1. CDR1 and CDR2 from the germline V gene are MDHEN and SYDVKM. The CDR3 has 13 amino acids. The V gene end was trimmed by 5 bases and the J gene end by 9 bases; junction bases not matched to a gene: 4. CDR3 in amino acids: CASSRQGGSPLHF. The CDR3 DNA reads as TGTGCCAGCAGTCGACAGGGAGGTTCACCCCTCCACTTT.

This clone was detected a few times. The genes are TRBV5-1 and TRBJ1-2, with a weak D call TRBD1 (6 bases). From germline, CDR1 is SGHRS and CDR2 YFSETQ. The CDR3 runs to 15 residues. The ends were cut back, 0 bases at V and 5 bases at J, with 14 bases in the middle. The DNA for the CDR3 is TGCGCCAGCAGCTTGGATGCAGGGGAGTATTATGGCTACACCTTC. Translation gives CASSLDAGEYYGYTF.

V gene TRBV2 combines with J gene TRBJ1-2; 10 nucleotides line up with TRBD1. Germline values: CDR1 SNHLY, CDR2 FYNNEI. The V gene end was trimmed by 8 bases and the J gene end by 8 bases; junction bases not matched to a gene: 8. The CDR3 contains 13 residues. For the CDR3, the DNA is TGTGCCAGCCAGACAGGGGGCGCGGGGGGCTACACCTTC. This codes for CASQTGGAGGYTF.

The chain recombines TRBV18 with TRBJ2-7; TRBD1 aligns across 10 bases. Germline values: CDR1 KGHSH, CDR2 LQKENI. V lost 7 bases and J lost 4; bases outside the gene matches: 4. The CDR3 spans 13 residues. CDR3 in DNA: TGTGCCAGCTTACCGGGACAGGGGTACGAGCAGTACTTC. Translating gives CASLPGQGYEQYF.

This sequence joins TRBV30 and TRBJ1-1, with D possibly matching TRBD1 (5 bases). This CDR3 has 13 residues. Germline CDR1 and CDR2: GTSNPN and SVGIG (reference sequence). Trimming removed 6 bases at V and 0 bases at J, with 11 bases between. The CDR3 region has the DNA TGTGCCTGCTGTGGACACTTGAACACTGAAGCTTTCTTT. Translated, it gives CACCGHLNTEAFF.

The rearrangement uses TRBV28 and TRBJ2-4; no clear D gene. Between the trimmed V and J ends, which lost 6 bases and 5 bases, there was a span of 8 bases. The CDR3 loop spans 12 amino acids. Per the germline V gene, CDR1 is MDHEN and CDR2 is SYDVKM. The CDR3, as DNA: TGTGCCAGCAGCCAATTCCAAAACATTCAGTACTTC. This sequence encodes CASSQFQNIQYF.

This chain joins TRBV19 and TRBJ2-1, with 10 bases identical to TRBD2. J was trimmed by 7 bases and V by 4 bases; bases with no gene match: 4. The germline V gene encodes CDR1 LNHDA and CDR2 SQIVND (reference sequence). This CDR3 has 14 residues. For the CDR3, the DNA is TGTGCCAGTAGTACAGCGGGAGGGAGGAATGAGCAGTTCTTC. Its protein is CASSTAGGRNEQFF.

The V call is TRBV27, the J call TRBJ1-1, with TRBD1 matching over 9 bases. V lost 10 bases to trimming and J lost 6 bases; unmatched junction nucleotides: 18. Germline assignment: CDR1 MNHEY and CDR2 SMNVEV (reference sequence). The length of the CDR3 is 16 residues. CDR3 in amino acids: CATFPLTGGRRSEAFF. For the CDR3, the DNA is TGTGCCACCTTCCCACTTACAGGGGGCCGGAGGTCTGAAGCTTTCTTT.

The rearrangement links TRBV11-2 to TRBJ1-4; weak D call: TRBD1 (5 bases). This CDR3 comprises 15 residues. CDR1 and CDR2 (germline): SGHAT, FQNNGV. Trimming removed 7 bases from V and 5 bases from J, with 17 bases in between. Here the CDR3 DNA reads TGTGCCAGCACCAACGCCGGGGGGAAGAATGAAAAACTGTTTTTT. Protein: CASTNAGGKNEKLFF.

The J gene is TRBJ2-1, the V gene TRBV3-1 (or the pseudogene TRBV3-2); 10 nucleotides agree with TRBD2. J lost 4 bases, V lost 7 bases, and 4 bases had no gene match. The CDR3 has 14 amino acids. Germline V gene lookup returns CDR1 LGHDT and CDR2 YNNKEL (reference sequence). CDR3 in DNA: TGTGCCAGCACATCTAGCGGGAGATACAATGAGCAGTTCTTC. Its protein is CASTSSGRYNEQFF.

The CDR3 here is CASSFPGQGVNEKLFF. The CDR3 bases are TGTGCCAGCAGTTTTCCCGGACAGGGGGTTAATGAAAAACTGTTTTTT. This chain links TRBV28 with TRBJ1-4; 10 nucleotides agree with TRBD1. Trimming removed 3 bases from V and 4 bases from J; junction bases left unmatched: 5. Germline CDR1 and CDR2: MDHEN and SYDVKM. The CDR3 loop spans 16 amino acids.

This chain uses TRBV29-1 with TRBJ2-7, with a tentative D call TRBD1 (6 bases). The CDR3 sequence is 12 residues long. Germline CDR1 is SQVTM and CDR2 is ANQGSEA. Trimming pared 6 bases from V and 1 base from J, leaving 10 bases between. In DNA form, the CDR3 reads TGCAGCGTCGCGGACAGATCCTACGAGCAGTACTTC. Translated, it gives CSVADRSYEQYF.

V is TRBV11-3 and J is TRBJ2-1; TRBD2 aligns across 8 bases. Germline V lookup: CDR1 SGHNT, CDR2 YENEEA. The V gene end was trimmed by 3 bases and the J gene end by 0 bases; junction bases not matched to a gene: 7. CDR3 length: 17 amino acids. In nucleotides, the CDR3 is TGTGCCAGCAGCTTTTGGCTAGCGGGCCTCTCCTACAATGAGCAGTTCTTC. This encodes CASSFWLAGLSYNEQFF.

The CDR3 DNA reads TGTGCCAGCACAACGACAATCGGAAACACCATATATTTT. Translation: CASTTTIGNTIYF. The chain links TRBV28 to TRBJ1-3; D not certain. Looked up from germline, CDR1 is MDHEN and CDR2 is SYDVKM. This CDR3 is built from 13 residues. V gave up 7 bases and J gave up 4 bases, with 11 bases separating them. The variable domain in full, with the rest retrieved from reference TRBV28 and TRBJ1-3, is DVKVTQSSRYLVKRTGEKVFLECVQDMDHENMFWYRQDPGLGLRLIYFSYDVKMKEKGDIPEGYSVSREKKERFSLILESASTNQTSMYLCASTTTIGNTIYFGEGSWLTVV.

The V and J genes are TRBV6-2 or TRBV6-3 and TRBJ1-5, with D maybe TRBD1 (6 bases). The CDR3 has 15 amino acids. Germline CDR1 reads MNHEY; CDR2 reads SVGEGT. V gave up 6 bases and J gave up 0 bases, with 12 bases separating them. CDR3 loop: CASSQGHYSNQPQHF. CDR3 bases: TGTGCCAGCAGCCAGGGACATTATAGCAATCAGCCCCAGCATTTT.

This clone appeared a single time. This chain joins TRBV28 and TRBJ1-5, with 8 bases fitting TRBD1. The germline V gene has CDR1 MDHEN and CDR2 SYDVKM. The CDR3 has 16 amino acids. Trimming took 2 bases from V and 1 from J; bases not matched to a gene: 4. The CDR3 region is CASSLRQGQSNQPQHF. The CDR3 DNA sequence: TGTGCCAGCAGTTTAAGACAGGGGCAAAGCAATCAGCCCCAGCATTTT.

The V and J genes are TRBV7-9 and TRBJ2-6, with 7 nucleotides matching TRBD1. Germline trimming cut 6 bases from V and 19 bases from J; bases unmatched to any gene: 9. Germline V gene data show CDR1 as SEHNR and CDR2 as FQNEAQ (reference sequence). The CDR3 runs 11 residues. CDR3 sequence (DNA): TGTGCCAGCAGTACCGGACAGGCCTTTACTTTC. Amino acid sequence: CASSTGQAFTF.